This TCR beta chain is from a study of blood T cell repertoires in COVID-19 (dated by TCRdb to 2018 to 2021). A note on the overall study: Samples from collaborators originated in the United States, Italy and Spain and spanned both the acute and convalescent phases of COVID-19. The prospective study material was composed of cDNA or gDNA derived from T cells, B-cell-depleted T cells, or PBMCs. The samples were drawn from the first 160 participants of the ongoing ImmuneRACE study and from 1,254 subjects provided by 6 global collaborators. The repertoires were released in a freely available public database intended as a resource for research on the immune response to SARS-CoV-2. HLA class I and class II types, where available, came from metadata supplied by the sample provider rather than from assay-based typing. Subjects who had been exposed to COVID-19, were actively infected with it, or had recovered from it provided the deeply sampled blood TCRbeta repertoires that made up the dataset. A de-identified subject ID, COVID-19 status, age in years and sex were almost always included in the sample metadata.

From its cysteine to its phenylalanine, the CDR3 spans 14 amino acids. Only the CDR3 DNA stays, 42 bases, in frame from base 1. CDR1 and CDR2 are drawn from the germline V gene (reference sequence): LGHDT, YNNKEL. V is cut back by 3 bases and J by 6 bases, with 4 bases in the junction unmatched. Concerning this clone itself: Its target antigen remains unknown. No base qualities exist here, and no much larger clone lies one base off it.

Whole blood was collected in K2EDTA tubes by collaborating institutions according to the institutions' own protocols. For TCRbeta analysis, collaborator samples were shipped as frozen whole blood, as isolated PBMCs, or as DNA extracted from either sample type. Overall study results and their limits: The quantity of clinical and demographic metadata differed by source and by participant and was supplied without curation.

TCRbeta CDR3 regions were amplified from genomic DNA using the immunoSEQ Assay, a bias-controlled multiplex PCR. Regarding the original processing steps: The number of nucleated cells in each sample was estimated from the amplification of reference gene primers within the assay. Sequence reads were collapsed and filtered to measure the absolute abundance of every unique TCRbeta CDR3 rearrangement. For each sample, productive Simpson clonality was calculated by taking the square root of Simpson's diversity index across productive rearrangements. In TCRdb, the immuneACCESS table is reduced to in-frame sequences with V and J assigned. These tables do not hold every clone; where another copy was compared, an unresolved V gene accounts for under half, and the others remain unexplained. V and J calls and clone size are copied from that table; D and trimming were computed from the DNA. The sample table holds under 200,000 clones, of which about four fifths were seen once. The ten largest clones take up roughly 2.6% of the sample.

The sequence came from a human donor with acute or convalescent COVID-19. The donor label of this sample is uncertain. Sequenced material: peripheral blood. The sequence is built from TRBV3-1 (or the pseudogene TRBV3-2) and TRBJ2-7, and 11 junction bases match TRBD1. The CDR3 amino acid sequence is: CASSQDRGPFEQYF. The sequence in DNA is TGTGCCAGCAGCCAGGACAGGGGGCCTTTCGAGCAGTACTTC.